One and the same sample provided the 13 T cell receptor beta chains below, sequenced in a study of regulatory T cells in long-lasting Graves disease. Noted time point: persistent/refractory GD, antithyroid drugs over 5 years with positive TRAb. TCR sequences were obtained from RNA taken from PBMCs. Assembly of TCR beta libraries relied on iRepertoire HTBI primers together with Arm-PCR of CDR3 regions. TCRdb redid the calling of the multiplex PCR reads with MiXCR, one entry per CDR3 protein. The table has over 450,000 distinct CDR3 sequences, about a fifth seen once. The input for sequencing was peripheral blood mononuclear cells (PBMCs), taken when the disease was refractory, from a patient treated with antithyroid drugs. Receptor source: a female donor with Graves disease.

As regards this clonotype: A much bigger clone sits one base away, suggesting this may be a read error. The gene calls are TRBV7-8 and TRBJ2-5; D may be TRBD1 (6 bases). The V gene's germline CDR1 is SGHVS and CDR2 FQNEAQ. This CDR3 is built from 17 residues. CDR3 region: CASSFLEGEWYQETQCF. In DNA form, the CDR3 reads TGTGCCAGCAGCTTTCTCGAGGGGGAGTGGTACCAAGAGACCCAGTGCTTC.

This clonotype has ten or more counts. The chain couples TRBV3-1 to TRBJ1-2; D unclear. The V gene lost 3 bases and the J gene lost 4 bases, with 6 bases spanning the gap. The CDR3 covers 12 residues. From germline, CDR1 is LGHDT and CDR2 YNNKEL (reference sequence). The DNA for the CDR3 is TGTGCCAGCAGCCAGCAATCCTATGGCTACACCTTC. Amino acids: CASSQQSYGYTF.

This clonotype occurred many times. The genes are TRBV6-5 and TRBJ1-5; D gene unclear. Trimming stripped 2 bases from V and 1 base from J, with 9 bases between. This CDR3 comprises 15 residues. CDR1 and CDR2 from the germline V gene are MNHEY and SVGAGI. The CDR3 DNA is TGTGCCAGCAGTTACACTGGAGGAAGCAATCAGCCCCAGCATTTT. Amino acids: CASSYTGGSNQPQHF.

This clonotype has a handful of counts. V is TRBV4-2 and J is TRBJ1-6, with 7 bases matching TRBD1. Looked up from germline, CDR1 is LGHNA and CDR2 is YNFKEQ. The CDR3 covers 17 residues. J gave up 7 bases and V 3 bases, and 12 bases lay outside the gene matches. The CDR3 DNA is TGTGCCAGCAGCCATCCTTCGGGACAGAGGACGAATTCACCCCTCCACTTT. Translating gives CASSHPSGQRTNSPLHF.

This clonotype has ten or more counts. This sequence joins TRBV12-3 or TRBV12-4 and TRBJ1-2; maybe TRBD1 (5 bases). This CDR3 spans 13 amino acids. Between the trimmed V and J ends, which lost 5 bases and 2 bases, there was a span of 9 bases. As DNA, the CDR3 is TGTGCCAGCAGTGGGACGGAAAACTATGGCTACACCTTC. Its protein product is CASSGTENYGYTF.

This clonotype was seen many times. The chain joins TRBV5-1 to TRBJ1-6; D uncertain. V lost 0 bases to trimming and J lost 9 bases, with 13 bases between them. The germline V gene has CDR1 SGHRS and CDR2 YFSETQ. This CDR3 has 15 residues. The CDR3 nucleotides are TGCGCCAGCAGCTTGGCCGAAGGAGGTACTTCACCCCTCCACTTT. Translation: CASSLAEGGTSPLHF. The entire variable domain, with the rest obtained from reference TRBV5-1 and TRBJ1-6, is as follows: KAGVTQTPRYLIKTRGQQVTLSCSPISGHRSVSWYQQTPGQGLQFLFEYFSETQRNKGNFPGRFSGRQFSNSRSEMNVSTLELGDSALYLCASSLAEGGTSPLHFGNGTRLTVT.

This clonotype was seen ten or more times. This chain joins TRBV7-8 and TRBJ1-1; 7 nucleotides align to TRBD1. Looked up from germline, CDR1 is SGHVS and CDR2 is FQNEAQ. The J segment lost 4 bases and the V segment lost 7 bases, leaving 6 bases of the junction unmatched. This CDR3 is 13 amino acids long. CDR3 sequence reads: CASTKTGITEAFF. The CDR3 coding sequence is TGTGCCAGCACCAAGACAGGGATCACTGAAGCTTTCTTT. Filled out from reference TRBV7-8 and TRBJ1-1, the complete variable domain reads GAGVSQSPRYKVAKRGQDVALRCDPISGHVSLFWYQQALGQGPEFLTYFQNEAQLDKSGLPSDRFFAERPEGSVSTLKIQRTQQEDSAVYLCASTKTGITEAFFGQGTRLTVV.

This clonotype came up a few times. The chain couples TRBV4-1 to TRBJ2-1; D is uncertain. Trimming pared 0 bases from V and 8 bases from J, leaving 8 bases between. Per the germline V gene, CDR1 is MGHRA and CDR2 is YSYEKL. CDR3 length equals 13 residues. CDR3 in DNA: TGCGCCAGCAGCCAAGATCTCAGCTATGAGCAGTTCTTC. Protein product: CASSQDLSYEQFF.

At least ten counts were recorded for this clonotype. V and J are TRBV28 and TRBJ1-5, with 7 positions matching TRBD1. Trimming took 3 bases from V and 5 from J; bases not matched to a gene: 10. Germline V lookup: CDR1 MDHEN, CDR2 SYDVKM. This CDR3 contains 16 residues. The CDR3 sequence is CASSLGAGGSDQPQHF. DNA for the CDR3: TGTGCCAGCAGTTTGGGGGCAGGGGGAAGTGATCAGCCCCAGCATTTT.

The chain uses TRBV5-1 and TRBJ2-7; 8 bases line up with TRBD1. This CDR3 is 14 amino acids long. Germline values: CDR1 SGHRS, CDR2 YFSETQ. Trimming removed 7 bases from V and 2 bases from J; junction bases left unmatched: 8. CDR3 bases: TGCGCCAGCGCGACCGGGACAGGCACCTACGAGCAGTACTTC. This translates into CASATGTGTYEQYF. Full variable domain (missing parts from reference TRBV5-1 and TRBJ2-7): KAGVTQTPRYLIKTRGQQVTLSCSPISGHRSVSWYQQTPGQGLQFLFEYFSETQRNKGNFPGRFSGRQFSNSRSEMNVSTLELGDSALYLCASATGTGTYEQYFGPGTRLTVT.

This clonotype was counted many times. The J gene is TRBJ2-4, the V gene TRBV7-2, with D uncertain. Per the germline V gene, CDR1 is SGHTA and CDR2 is FQGNSA. This CDR3 spans 17 amino acids. Trimming took 4 bases from V and 9 from J, leaving 25 bases between them. The CDR3 coding sequence is TGTGCCAGCAGCTCTGCCCGATCTACCCGGTCCCTCGGCATTCAGTACTTC. Its translation: CASSSARSTRSLGIQYF. Full variable domain (remainder filled in from reference TRBV7-2 and TRBJ2-4): GAGVSQSPSNKVTEKGKDVELRCDPISGHTALYWYRQSLGQGLEFLIYFQGNSAPDKSGLPSDRFSAERTGGSVSTLTIQRTQQEDSAVYLCASSSARSTRSLGIQYFGAGTRLSVL.

This clonotype was observed a handful of times. J is TRBJ1-4 and V is TRBV7-6, with unresolved D. Germline CDR1 and CDR2: SGHVS and FNYEAQ. The CDR3 runs 15 residues. V shed 5 bases and J shed 4 bases, with 14 bases lying between them. CDR3 in amino acids: CASSGQIGINEKLFF. In nucleotides, the CDR3 is TGTGCCAGCAGCGGTCAGATCGGAATTAATGAAAAACTGTTTTTT.

This rearrangement joins TRBV3-1 to TRBJ1-2, with a possible D match to TRBD1 (5 bases). The ends were cut back, 2 bases at V and 0 bases at J, with 7 bases in the middle. CDR1 is LGHDT and CDR2 is YNNKEL in the germline V gene (reference sequence). The CDR3 runs to 14 residues. Here the CDR3 reads CASSQLGANYGYTF. CDR3 nucleotides: TGTGCCAGCAGCCAACTGGGGGCTAACTATGGCTACACCTTC.